Presented here are 2 T cell receptor beta chains from one specimen sequenced in a study of cytomegalovirus exposure and HLA in healthy donors. It was with 60 Vbeta and 13 Jbeta primers that the PCR ran. Produced via immunoSEQ multiplex PCR; TCRdb's table is partial and in-frame only. The sample lists around 160,000 clones, roughly 80% seen once, with 7.7% in the top ten. The sequenced sample consisted of PBMCs. These receptor sequences come from a woman aged 40-49 years in good health and CMV-seropositive.

This clone was observed once. This chain links TRBV7-9 with TRBJ2-1; D might be TRBD2 (5 bases). The CDR3 loop spans 13 amino acids. The germline V gene encodes CDR1 SEHNR and CDR2 FQNEAQ (reference sequence). Trimming pared 1 base from V and 4 bases from J, leaving 5 bases between. The CDR3 DNA follows: TGTGCCAGCAGCTTAGGACTATACAATGAGCAGTTCTTC. This sequence encodes CASSLGLYNEQFF.

The chain recombines TRBV29-1 with TRBJ2-1; TRBD1 matches at 9 bases. CDR3 length equals 17 residues. CDR1 SQVTM and CDR2 ANQGSEA come from the germline V gene. V dropped 3 bases and J dropped 8; count of bases not matched to a gene: 17. CDR3 DNA: TGCAGCGTTGATAATCCGGACAGGGGCGCGCTGGGGGATGAGCAGTTCTTC. This translates into CSVDNPDRGALGDEQFF.